This T cell receptor beta chain appears in the sequencing data of a study of radiotherapy plus CTLA-4 blockade in lung cancer. Study-level information: With about a third of patients having disease control, objective responses were seen in approximately 19%. The study's findings and limits: Clones of tumor-derived TCRs expanded in blood after radiotherapy plus ipilimumab. With interferon-beta, early dynamics of blood T cell clones were reported to best predict response.

Concerning this clone: Its antigen is currently unknown.

The germline gives CDR1 LGHNA, CDR2 YNFKEQ. The CDR3 has 11 residues. Trimming removed 8 bases at V and 2 bases at J, with 3 bases between. Focal radiation and CTLA-4 blockade (ipilimumab) were tested in chemo-refractory metastatic non-small-cell lung cancer patients. The protocol was immunoSEQ multiplex PCR, while the TCRdb copy is restricted to in-frame clones and leaves out a portion. The sample lists about 48,000 clones, around nine tenths occurring once. This rearrangement joins TRBV4-2 to TRBJ2-2; D not resolved. Sequencing used peripheral blood, obtained from a patient treated with radiotherapy plus ipilimumab. This receptor was obtained from a human donor with non-small cell lung cancer that progressed on radiotherapy plus ipilimumab. Some clones in this sample may be carry-over from other donors' samples. The CDR3 DNA sequence: TGTGCCAGCTATAACACCGGGGAGCTGTTTTTT. Amino acids: CASYNTGELFF.